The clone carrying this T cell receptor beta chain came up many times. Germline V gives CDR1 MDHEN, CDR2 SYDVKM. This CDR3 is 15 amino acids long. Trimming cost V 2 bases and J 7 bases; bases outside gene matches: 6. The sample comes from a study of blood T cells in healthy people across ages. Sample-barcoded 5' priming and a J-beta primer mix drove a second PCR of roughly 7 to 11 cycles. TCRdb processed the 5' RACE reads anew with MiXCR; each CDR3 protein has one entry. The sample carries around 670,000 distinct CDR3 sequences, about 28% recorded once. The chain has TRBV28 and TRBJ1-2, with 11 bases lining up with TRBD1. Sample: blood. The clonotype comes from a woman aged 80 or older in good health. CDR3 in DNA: TGTGCCAGCAGTTTAGGAGGACAGGGGGCAACTGGCTACACCTTC. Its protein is CASSLGGQGATGYTF.